The 7 T cell receptor beta chains below were found in one sample sequenced in a study of CD8 T cells in Susac syndrome (dated by TCRdb to about 2019). The library was generated by the immunoSEQ multiplex PCR assay. RNA was extracted using the RNeasy kit, and about 0.45 to 1 ug of the RNA was reverse transcribed with random hexamers. TCRdb reran the public reads through fastp at Q25 and MiXCR, keeping productive beta chains. Rows with one shared CDR3 protein collapse into an entry with the most common genes and DNA. In this sample the table shows 130,000 to 150,000 distinct CDR3 sequences, 90% to 97% of which occur a single time. The leading ten clones occupy over 0.065% of the sample. Sequencing input: CD4+ T cells from PBMCs. All receptors come from a human donor with Susac syndrome.

The rearrangement uses TRBV5-1 and TRBJ2-3, with 12 bases fitting TRBD2. The CDR3 spans 15 residues. From germline, CDR1 is SGHRS and CDR2 YFSETQ. The ends lost 4 bases at V and 1 base at J; junction bases unmatched: 1. The CDR3 nucleotides read TGCGCCAGCAGCGCTAGCGGGGGGGGCACAGATACGCAGTATTTT. Translation: CASSASGGGTDTQYF.

The chain carries TRBV7-9 and TRBJ2-4; 7 positions match TRBD2. The trim removed 5 bases at V and 1 base at J, leaving 8 bases unmatched. Germline CDR1 and CDR2: SEHNR and FQNEAQ (reference sequence). This CDR3 is 16 amino acids long. Here the CDR3 reads CASSLQREVAKNIQYF. The CDR3 DNA reads TGTGCCAGCAGCCTCCAGCGGGAAGTGGCCAAAAACATTCAGTACTTC.

The chain has TRBV23-1 and TRBJ2-3, with 8 bases that match TRBD2. TRBV23-1 belongs to the ORF category, with a function that is uncertain. The J segment lost 2 bases and the V segment lost 4 bases, leaving 11 bases of the junction unmatched. The CDR3 sequence is 17 residues long. CDR3 nucleotide sequence: TGCGCCAGCAGTCCTCGCGAAGCGGGAGTTATCACAGATACGCAGTATTTT. This codes for CASSPREAGVITDTQYF.

The chain links TRBV9 to TRBJ2-5; the D is unclear. From germline, CDR1 is SGDLS and CDR2 YYNGEE. The V end lost 4 bases, the J end lost 4 bases, and 17 bases lay between the germline ends. CDR3 length: 15 amino acids. The CDR3 region has the DNA TGTGCCAGCAGCCCCAAATCTTCGGCCCTAGAGACCCAGTACTTC. It is translated as CASSPKSSALETQYF.

V usage is TRBV5-4 and J usage is TRBJ2-7, with 8 bases matching TRBD1. The V segment lost 7 bases and the J segment 2 bases; nucleotides outside the gene matches: 11. The CDR3 loop spans 15 amino acids. In germline, CDR1 is SGHNT, CDR2 YYREEE (reference sequence). Written as DNA, the CDR3 is TGTGCCAGCTCTCTGGCGGGACAGGTAGCCTACGAGCAGTACTTC. Amino acids: CASSLAGQVAYEQYF.

In nucleotides, the CDR3 is TGTGCCAGCAGCCAAGATCTAGGCTACGAGCAGTACTTC. It translates to CASSQDLGYEQYF. J is TRBJ2-7 and V is TRBV3-1, with unresolved D. Germline assignment: CDR1 LGHDT and CDR2 YNNKEL (reference sequence). V lost 0 bases to trimming and J lost 3 bases, with 6 bases between them. There are 13 residues in the CDR3.

The chain recombines TRBV4-1 with TRBJ1-2; 8 nucleotides line up with TRBD1. Germline CDR1 MGHRA, CDR2 YSYEKL. J lost 8 bases, V lost 2 bases, and 4 bases had no gene match. This CDR3 has 13 residues. For the CDR3, the DNA is TGCGCCAGCAGCCAACCGACAGGGGTCGGCTACACCTTC. Translation: CASSQPTGVGYTF.